The T cell receptor beta chain described here comes from a study of T cells in localized non-small cell lung cancer. Study findings and constraints: Measurement of T cell clonality placed uninvolved adjacent lung highest, above the level in tumor. Detection in adjacent lung was observed for a median about 50 of the top 100 tumor clones. The study linked higher blood T cell density to longer overall survival. Multi-region tumor sequencing was not done, so intratumor heterogeneity could not be excluded.

Clones were read by immunoSEQ multiplex PCR, and TCRdb kept only the in-frame ones, dropping some. The sample yields 26,000 or so clones, roughly 90% seen once. For this clone: Its target is unknown.

This clonotype was sampled from a woman aged 18-49 years with stage I lung adenocarcinoma. The source material was peripheral blood, sampled before any cancer treatment.

In DNA form, the CDR3 reads TGTGCCAGCAGTCGGATATCTGGAAACACCATATATTTT. Translated, it gives CASSRISGNTIYF. The V and J genes are TRBV5-4 and TRBJ1-3; no clear D. Trimming stripped 5 bases from V and 1 base from J, with 7 bases between. CDR3 length equals 13 residues. Germline values: CDR1 SGHNT, CDR2 YYREEE (reference sequence).